Each of the 23 T cell receptor beta chains below was sequenced from the same sample in a study of blood T cells in healthy people across ages. Through a sample-barcoded 5' primer and a J-beta primer mix, a second PCR was run for roughly 7 to 12 cycles. MiXCR was run by TCRdb on the 5' RACE reads, yielding one entry per CDR3 protein. The sample includes some 1.7 million distinct CDR3 sequences, over 25% of them seen just once. The sample was blood. The receptors were gathered from a woman in her 30s in good health.

Remarks on this clonotype: One end of the junction is discordant with germline, which a read error may explain. The chain combines TRBV12-3 or TRBV12-4 with TRBJ2-4, with TRBD2 matching 8 bases. The CDR3 is 15 residues long. Here the CDR3 DNA reads TGTGCCAGCAGTCTAGCGGGTCCGACCAAAAACATTCAGTACTTC. It yields the protein CASSLAGPTKNIQYF.

Turning to this clonotype: This CDR3 is missing its conserved last phenylalanine or tryptophan, likely due to a read error. This chain connects TRBV4-1 to TRBJ2-1; D unresolved. The CDR3 loop spans 14 amino acids. V was trimmed by 3 bases and J by 10 bases, leaving 16 bases between them. Looked up from germline, CDR1 is MGHRA and CDR2 is YSYEKL. The CDR3 sequence is CASSQDPPPREQFV. The CDR3 DNA sequence: TGCGCCAGCAGCCAGGACCCGCCACCGAGGGAGCAGTTCGTC.

This clonotype was found a few times. The rearrangement uses TRBV7-9 and TRBJ1-4; TRBD1 aligns across 8 bases. Germline V gives CDR1 SEHNR, CDR2 FQNEAQ (reference sequence). J gave up 8 bases and V 5 bases, and 7 bases lay outside the gene matches. CDR3 size: 14 residues. The CDR3 DNA follows: TGTGCCAGCAGCCAGGGGGCTTCGGGCGAAAAACTGTTTTTT. Its protein product is CASSQGASGEKLFF.

This clonotype was observed a handful of times. This chain connects TRBV12-3 or TRBV12-4 to TRBJ2-7; D gene unclear. Trimming cost V 6 bases and J 0 bases, with 15 bases left between them. There are 15 residues in the CDR3. For the CDR3, the DNA is TGTGCCAGCAGCCCCGGCCCCGGGTTCTCCTACGAGCAGTACTTC. Encoded protein: CASSPGPGFSYEQYF.

This clonotype was seen a handful of times. The V call is TRBV3-1, the J call TRBJ2-7; TRBD2 agrees at 8 bases. V was pared by 0 bases and J by 6 bases, with 10 bases of the junction left unmatched. This CDR3 spans 16 amino acids. Germline CDR1 LGHDT, CDR2 YNNKEL (reference sequence). The CDR3 bases are TGTGCCAGCAGCCAAGAGGCCTTCAGCGGGAGTGGCGAGCAGTACTTC. This codes for CASSQEAFSGSGEQYF.

This clonotype was detected a few times. This chain connects TRBV10-3 to TRBJ1-4; 11 bases align to TRBD1. Unmatched junction bases numbered 6, after V lost 2 bases and J lost 7 bases. CDR3 length: 16 residues. Germline V CDR1 and CDR2: ENHRY, SYGVKD. The CDR3 here is CAISEGTGTGGEKLFF. CDR3 DNA sequence: TGTGCCATCAGTGAGGGGACCGGGACAGGGGGTGAAAAACTGTTTTTT.

The V call is TRBV2, the J call TRBJ2-5; TRBD1 agrees at 8 bases. The germline V gene encodes CDR1 SNHLY and CDR2 FYNNEI. With V trimmed by 3 bases and J by 3 bases, 12 bases remained unmatched. The CDR3 loop spans 17 amino acids. The CDR3 DNA sequence: TGTGCCAGCAGTGACCCGCCTCCACAGGGGGAGAAAGAGACCCAGTACTTC. It specifies CASSDPPPQGEKETQYF.

V gene TRBV20-1 combines with J gene TRBJ2-7; 10 nucleotides match TRBD2. Per germline, CDR1 DFQATT and CDR2 SNEGSKA (reference sequence). With 1 base clipped from V and 3 bases from J, the junction kept 9 bases outside the gene matches. This CDR3 region has 16 residues. The CDR3 DNA follows: TGCAGTGCTAGAGGCCCGGGACTAGCGCTTTTCTACGAGCAGTACTTC. Translation gives CSARGPGLALFYEQYF.

The rearrangement links TRBV7-9 to TRBJ2-1; 12 bases are a match to TRBD2. This CDR3 region has 19 residues. After removal of 6 bases from V and 3 bases from J, the junction contained 15 bases not matched to a gene. CDR1 and CDR2 (germline): SEHNR, FQNEAQ (reference sequence). CDR3 loop: CASSTTGRTSGAHYNEQFF. DNA of the CDR3: TGTGCCAGCAGTACGACAGGGCGGACTAGCGGGGCACACTACAATGAGCAGTTCTTC.

This clonotype was found a few times. The chain has TRBV9 and TRBJ2-3; weak D call: TRBD2 (6 bases). The CDR3 covers 16 residues. The V end was cut by 0 bases, the J end by 0 bases, with 11 bases between. Germline values: CDR1 SGDLS, CDR2 YYNGEE. Here the CDR3 reads CASSVVAGTSTDTQYF. CDR3 bases: TGTGCCAGCAGCGTAGTTGCGGGGACCAGCACAGATACGCAGTATTTT.

The chain links TRBV4-1 to TRBJ2-1; a weak D match, TRBD2 (5 bases). The V end was cut by 1 base, the J end by 6 bases, with 13 bases between. CDR3 size: 15 residues. Germline V gene lookup returns CDR1 MGHRA and CDR2 YSYEKL. The CDR3 loop reads CASSQGPAATNEQFF. Here the CDR3 DNA reads TGCGCCAGCAGCCAAGGCCCAGCGGCCACCAATGAGCAGTTCTTC.

The chain combines TRBV5-1 with TRBJ1-1; no definite D call. The germline V and J ends were trimmed by 2 bases and 5 bases, with 10 bases remaining between them. There are 13 residues in the CDR3. Per germline, CDR1 SGHRS and CDR2 YFSETQ. This CDR3 reads CASSFAAGTEAFF. The CDR3 DNA sequence: TGCGCCAGCAGCTTCGCCGCGGGGACTGAAGCTTTCTTT.

This sequence joins TRBV7-9 and TRBJ2-5; 7 bases fit TRBD1. Germline V gives CDR1 SEHNR, CDR2 FQNEAQ (reference sequence). Unmatched junction bases numbered 5, after V lost 5 bases and J lost 2 bases. This CDR3 has 14 residues. In DNA form, the CDR3 reads TGTGCCAGCAGCGGAAGGGACAGACAAGAGACCCAGTACTTC. Translating it yields CASSGRDRQETQYF.

The V call is TRBV11-2, the J call TRBJ2-1; 8 bases line up with TRBD2. CDR1 is SGHAT, CDR2 FQNNGV, per germline. The CDR3 extends over 16 amino acids. Trimming removed 5 bases from V and 0 bases from J; junction bases left unmatched: 6. The chain's CDR3 is CASSVRTSSSYNEQFF. DNA for the CDR3: TGTGCCAGCAGCGTAAGGACTAGCAGCTCCTACAATGAGCAGTTCTTC.

Regarding this clonotype: A much larger clonotype is one base distant, so this may be a read error. The rearrangement links TRBV7-2 to TRBJ2-4; D tentatively fits TRBD1 or TRBD2 (5 bases each). Germline V CDR1 and CDR2: SGHTA, FQGNSA. There are 16 residues in the CDR3. V lost 5 bases to trimming and J lost 0 bases, with 14 bases between them. The CDR3 coding sequence is TGTACCAGCAGCGACCGGGGCTCCCCAGCCAAAAACATTCAGTACTTC. It codes for CTSSDRGSPAKNIQYF.

This clonotype was found a few times. The V gene is TRBV28, the J gene TRBJ2-2, with D possibly being TRBD1 (7 bases). Trimming left V 6 bases short and J 6 bases short, with 17 bases between. This CDR3 is 15 amino acids long. Germline lookup yields CDR1 MDHEN and CDR2 SYDVKM. The CDR3 loop reads CASSENPGGPGELFF. In nucleotides, the CDR3 is TGTGCCAGCAGCGAAAATCCAGGGGGGCCCGGGGAGCTGTTTTTT. The full variable domain, completed using reference TRBV28 and TRBJ2-2, is DVKVTQSSRYLVKRTGEKVFLECVQDMDHENMFWYRQDPGLGLRLIYFSYDVKMKEKGDIPEGYSVSREKKERFSLILESASTNQTSMYLCASSENPGGPGELFFGEGSRLTVL.

This clonotype has ten or more counts. The rearrangement uses TRBV28 and TRBJ2-3; 8 bases align to TRBD2. The CDR3 is 15 amino acids. CDR1 and CDR2 from the germline V gene are MDHEN and SYDVKM. J gave up 4 bases and V 6 bases, and 9 bases lay outside the gene matches. The CDR3 nucleotides are TGTGCCAGCAGCCGTACAGGACTAGCCGCAGATACGCAGTATTTT. This sequence encodes CASSRTGLAADTQYF.

The chain joins TRBV11-2 to TRBJ2-3, with 10 bases that match TRBD1. After removal of 0 bases from V and 2 bases from J, the junction contained 8 bases not matched to a gene. Germline V gene data show CDR1 as SGHAT and CDR2 as FQNNGV. There are 18 residues in the CDR3. Written as DNA, the CDR3 is TGTGCCAGCAGCTTAGATGGGTCCGGGACAGGGGTCACAGATACGCAGTATTTT. Protein product: CASSLDGSGTGVTDTQYF.

This clonotype has only a few counts. The genes are TRBV12-3 or TRBV12-4 and TRBJ2-3, with no clear D. This CDR3 contains 14 residues. Trimming cost V 5 bases and J 2 bases, with 11 bases left between them. DNA for the CDR3: TGTGCCAGCAGTCTCCTAATTGTCACAGATACGCAGTATTTT. It encodes CASSLLIVTDTQYF.

This clonotype has just a few counts. The V gene is TRBV2, the J gene TRBJ2-3; D gene uncertain. Trimming shortened V by 7 bases and J by 4 bases, and 12 bases separated the two germline ends. Per the germline V gene, CDR1 is SNHLY and CDR2 is FYNNEI. The CDR3 runs 13 residues. CDR3 DNA sequence: TGTGCCAGCACCTCCGAGGCGGCAGATACGCAGTATTTT. Protein: CASTSEAADTQYF. Filled out from reference TRBV2 and TRBJ2-3, the complete variable domain reads EPEVTQTPSHQVTQMGQEVILRCVPISNHLYFYWYRQILGQKVEFLVSFYNNEISEKSEIFDDQFSVERPDGSNFTLKIRSTKLEDSAMYFCASTSEAADTQYFGPGTRLTVL.

This clonotype was seen many times. The chain recombines TRBV7-2 with TRBJ2-1; either TRBD1 or TRBD2 may supply D (5 bases each). V gave up 2 bases and J gave up 5 bases, with 10 bases separating them. In germline, CDR1 is SGHTA, CDR2 FQGNSA. The CDR3 runs to 14 residues. Written as DNA, the CDR3 is TGTGCCAGCAGCTTATCAGGGACCAACAATGAGCAGTTCTTC. Translation: CASSLSGTNNEQFF.

This clonotype appeared a few times. In DNA form, the CDR3 reads TGTGCCACCAGTGAGCTCACAGGTCCTGGGGCCAACGTCCTGACTTTC. Protein: CATSELTGPGANVLTF. The chain uses TRBV24-1 and TRBJ2-6; TRBD1 might be the D (5 bases). Trimming removed 4 bases at V and 2 bases at J, with 11 bases between. Germline values: CDR1 KGHDR, CDR2 SFDVKD. The CDR3 runs 16 residues.

The V call is TRBV5-1, the J call TRBJ2-5; D gene unclear. Germline V gene lookup returns CDR1 SGHRS and CDR2 YFSETQ. The V and J ends lost 1 base and 2 bases respectively, with 6 bases between them. The CDR3 sequence is 13 residues long. The CDR3 DNA is TGCGCCAGCAGCTTGTACATTCAAGAGACCCAGTACTTC. Translation: CASSLYIQETQYF.